This T cell receptor beta chain was retrieved from a study of long-term antiretroviral therapy in people with HIV. Study-wide points: Subsequent to ART, diversity was augmented yet persisted below that of transplant donor controls.

In regard to this clone: Its antigen is not known.

Clinicians in the United States treated all participants with HIV. DNA was extracted from around 0.96-9.9 million thawed cryopreserved PBMC. Germline V gene lookup returns CDR1 LNHDA and CDR2 SQIVND (reference sequence). With 5 bases removed from V and 4 bases from J, the gap between germline ends came to 17 bases. CDR3 length: 15 residues. An immunoSEQ assay, version v3.0, was performed at survey level. TCRdb's copy holds only in-frame clones and misses some; the assay was immunoSEQ multiplex PCR. The table includes around 40,000 clones, about 89% detected once. The V and J genes are TRBV19 and TRBJ1-2; D is possibly TRBD1 (6 bases). The clonotype comes from a woman in her fifties or sixties with HIV. Sequencing was performed on unsorted PBMCs, taken 0.1 years before starting antiretroviral therapy. CDR3 region: CASSPSRGGAYGYTF. CDR3 nucleotides: TGTGCCAGTAGTCCCAGTAGGGGGGGCGCCTATGGCTACACCTTC.